This T cell receptor beta chain comes out of a study of cytomegalovirus exposure and HLA in healthy donors. This clone was recorded only once. Use of 60 Vbeta and 13 Jbeta primers characterized the PCR. Some clones are missing from TCRdb's copy, which holds only in-frame ones; the method was immunoSEQ multiplex PCR. The profile shows fewer than 200,000 clones, 68% of them singletons. The CDR3 is made up of 15 amino acids. The trim removed 9 bases at V and 7 bases at J, leaving 17 bases unmatched. CDR1 is SGHTA, CDR2 FQGTGA, per germline. What was sequenced was PBMCs. The source is a man aged 45-60 years in good health and CMV-seronegative. V is TRBV7-3 and J is TRBJ2-7; TRBD1 agrees at 8 bases. The CDR3 loop reads CASEKGTGLRGEQYF. As DNA, the CDR3 is TGTGCCAGTGAAAAAGGGACAGGCCTTAGGGGTGAGCAGTACTTC.